A selection of T cell receptor beta chains follows, all from one sample in a study of blood T cell repertoires in COVID-19. Repertoires were generated with immunoSEQ multiplex PCR, while TCRdb's copy carries only in-frame clones and drops some. There are 310,000 or so clones in the sample; about 86% occur only once, and over 2% lies in the top ten. Specimen: peripheral blood. Receptor source: a woman in her twenties or thirties who had recovered from COVID-19. The CDR3 runs from the conserved cysteine through the conserved F or W. Each record gives: clone size, J gene, D gene, V gene, CDR3 protein. The D gene is left open where the match is weak. The listing skips clone size in some rows; elsewhere it reads once, few, many or a size class.

clone size: .
J gene: TRBJ2-1
D gene: TRBD2
V gene: TRBV7-2
CDR3 protein: CASSLDPGGRNEQFF

clone size: .
J gene: TRBJ1-3
D gene: .
V gene: TRBV5-4
CDR3 protein: CASSGREPGAGNTIYF

clone size: .
J gene: TRBJ2-7
D gene: .
V gene: TRBV6-5
CDR3 protein: CASTDGGPHGQYF

clone size: .
J gene: TRBJ2-3
D gene: TRBD2
V gene: TRBV10-3
CDR3 protein: CAISETSGEGTDTQYF

clone size: .
J gene: TRBJ2-1
D gene: TRBD2
V gene: TRBV29-1
CDR3 protein: CSGDKLAGGMNEQFF

clone size: few
J gene: TRBJ2-3
D gene: .
V gene: TRBV4-2
CDR3 protein: CASSQDRGAATQYF

clone size: .
J gene: TRBJ2-1
D gene: TRBD2
V gene: TRBV11-3
CDR3 protein: CASSPGGSSYNEQFF

clone size: .
J gene: TRBJ1-1
D gene: TRBD1
V gene: TRBV5-1
CDR3 protein: CASSSGRQGLGTEAFF

clone size: .
J gene: TRBJ1-2
D gene: .
V gene: TRBV6-5
CDR3 protein: CASRETANYGYTF

clone size: .
J gene: TRBJ2-1
D gene: .
V gene: TRBV5-1
CDR3 protein: CASSVGRTYNEQFF

clone size: .
J gene: TRBJ2-2
D gene: TRBD1
V gene: TRBV6-2/TRBV6-3
CDR3 protein: CASSSGGETGELFF

clone size: .
J gene: TRBJ1-6
D gene: .
V gene: TRBV6-5
CDR3 protein: CASSLEGNSPLHF

clone size: .
J gene: TRBJ2-3
D gene: TRBD2
V gene: TRBV19
CDR3 protein: CASNLAGADTQYF

clone size: .
J gene: TRBJ2-3
D gene: .
V gene: TRBV3-1/TRBV3-2
CDR3 protein: CASSPRDITSTDTQYF

clone size: .
J gene: TRBJ2-5
D gene: TRBD1
V gene: TRBV2
CDR3 protein: CASSRTGGSETQYF

clone size: .
J gene: TRBJ2-7
D gene: .
V gene: TRBV28
CDR3 protein: CASSRGTLPSEQYF

clone size: .
J gene: TRBJ2-3
D gene: .
V gene: TRBV2
CDR3 protein: CASSEAILGSAGSVDTQYF

clone size: .
J gene: TRBJ2-3
D gene: TRBD2
V gene: TRBV6-2/TRBV6-3
CDR3 protein: CASSSGLAGAGTISTDTQYF

clone size: many
J gene: TRBJ2-3
D gene: TRBD1
V gene: TRBV5-1
CDR3 protein: CASSFGTASTDTQYF

clone size: .
J gene: TRBJ2-7
D gene: TRBD1
V gene: TRBV3-1/TRBV3-2
CDR3 protein: CASSQAGTAGYEQYF

clone size: once
J gene: TRBJ2-7
D gene: TRBD1
V gene: TRBV19
CDR3 protein: CASSIPGQKAAEQYF

clone size: .
J gene: TRBJ1-2
D gene: .
V gene: TRBV23-1
CDR3 protein: CASRIRTNDYGYTF

clone size: few
J gene: TRBJ2-5
D gene: .
V gene: TRBV29-1
CDR3 protein: CSAKGGGRETQYF

clone size: once
J gene: TRBJ2-7
D gene: TRBD1
V gene: TRBV4-1
CDR3 protein: CASSQGTGPTYEQYF

clone size: .
J gene: TRBJ1-3
D gene: .
V gene: TRBV2
CDR3 protein: CASSRPGTGNTIYF

clone size: .
J gene: TRBJ1-5
D gene: .
V gene: TRBV24-1
CDR3 protein: CATSEGANQPQHF

clone size: .
J gene: TRBJ2-7
D gene: .
V gene: TRBV7-6
CDR3 protein: CASSQLANSYEQYF